This T cell receptor beta chain was captured in a study of shared clonotypes between healthy human individuals. Study-level results: On the whole, naive subsets had larger estimated richness than memory subsets had. Non-shared clonotypes had lower generation probabilities than those shared by all four donors.

Splitting of CD4+ cells produced CD45RA+ naive and CD45RA-negative memory subsets. Data came from immunoSEQ multiplex PCR; TCRdb stores just in-frame clones and leaves some out. The profile shows approximately 2,300,000 clones, 85% to 95% of them singletons. The germline V gene has CDR1 LGHNA and CDR2 YNFKEQ. Between the trimmed V and J ends, which lost 1 base and 4 bases, there was a span of 17 bases. The CDR3 spans 17 residues. Note on this clone: Its antigen is as yet unknown.

The sample consisted of naive CD4+ T cells from PBMCs. The subset: CD45RA+ positively selected. This receptor was obtained from a man aged 18 to 29 in good health. Some clones in this sample may be carry-over from other donors' samples. This sequence joins TRBV4-2 and TRBJ2-1, with D possibly TRBD1 on 5 matching bases. The CDR3 protein is CASSQGTFGASYNEQFF. The DNA of the CDR3 is TGTGCCAGCAGCCAAGGGACCTTTGGGGCTTCATACAATGAGCAGTTCTTC.